The 26 T cell receptor beta chains listed next were all sequenced from one sample in a study of CD8 T cells in ankylosing spondylitis. Each CDR3 protein is one row after TCRdb ran MiXCR on the 5' RACE reads. The sample includes approximately 540,000 distinct CDR3 sequences, approximately 12% of them seen just once. Which antigens these TCRs recognize remains unknown. Study observations and caveats: Ankylosing spondylitis blood seemed to carry a telltale TCR beta motif made of fewer than ten highly homologous variants.

The specimen was blood, either unsorted or a sorted T cell fraction (not recorded which). The receptor source for this set is a male donor with ankylosing spondylitis.

The genes are TRBV7-2 and TRBJ1-2; possibly TRBD1 for D (5 bases). The germline V gene has CDR1 SGHTA and CDR2 FQGNSA. V was pared by 1 base and J by 1 base, with 13 bases between. The CDR3 is made up of 16 amino acids. The DNA of the CDR3 is TGTGCCAGCAGCTTAGTCGGGGGTAACAGTAACTATGGCTACACCTTC. Protein sequence: CASSLVGGNSNYGYTF.

Only a few counts were recorded for this clonotype. The chain uses TRBV5-6 and TRBJ1-2, with unresolved D. V was clipped by 6 bases and J by 5 bases, with 17 bases between them. The CDR3 has 14 amino acids. The germline V gene encodes CDR1 SGHDT and CDR2 YYEEEE. CDR3 amino acids: CASTTLQLTYGYTF. CDR3 in DNA: TGTGCCAGCACCACTTTGCAGTTAACTTATGGCTACACCTTC.

The CDR3 DNA follows: TGTGCCATCAGTGAGAGACCGGATCTGCCCCAGCATTTT. Its protein product is CAISERPDLPQHF. The chain carries TRBV10-3 and TRBJ1-5, with D hard to call. The germline CDR1 and CDR2 sequences are ENHRY and SYGVKD. This CDR3 region has 13 residues. The V gene lost 2 bases and the J gene lost 9 bases, with 11 bases spanning the gap.

This clonotype was seen more than once but under ten times. The rearrangement links TRBV3-1 to TRBJ1-2; D is ambiguous. Germline V gene data show CDR1 as LGHDT and CDR2 as YNNKEL (reference sequence). CDR3 size: 14 residues. V was shortened by 1 base and J by 3 bases, with 9 bases between the two germline ends. The CDR3 is CASSQAPIDYGYTF. CDR3 bases: TGTGCCAGCAGCCAAGCACCGATAGACTATGGCTACACCTTC.

The chain is built from TRBV5-1 and TRBJ2-6; D gene ambiguous. Germline V gene data show CDR1 as SGHRS and CDR2 as YFSETQ. The CDR3 is made up of 16 amino acids. The ends were cut back, 0 bases at V and 3 bases at J, with 10 bases in the middle. The CDR3 coding sequence is TGCGCCAGCAGCTTGGAGGGAACTGGTGGGGCCAACGTCCTGACTTTC. As protein: CASSLEGTGGANVLTF.

This clonotype was seen more than once but under ten times. The chain has TRBV11-2 and TRBJ2-1; D remains ambiguous. CDR1 and CDR2 (germline): SGHAT, FQNNGV. Trimming left V 4 bases short and J 5 bases short, with 9 bases between. CDR3 length: 13 amino acids. In DNA, the CDR3 is TGTGCCAGCAGCTCCCTAGGGAACAATGAGCAGTTCTTC. It codes for CASSSLGNNEQFF.

The genes are TRBV24-1 and TRBJ2-7; 8 bases fit TRBD2. CDR1 is KGHDR, CDR2 SFDVKD, per germline. The J segment lost 4 bases and the V segment lost 6 bases, leaving 10 bases of the junction unmatched. CDR3 length: 15 amino acids. DNA of the CDR3: TGTGCCACCAGTCAAAGTCTAGCGGGTTCTTACGAGCAGTACTTC. Its protein is CATSQSLAGSYEQYF.

This clonotype was seen repeatedly, ten times or more. The CDR3 nucleotides are TGTGCCACCTCCCAAGGGGGTTTCAATCAGCCCCAGCATTTT. Protein: CATSQGGFNQPQHF. The chain joins TRBV24-1 to TRBJ1-5; maybe TRBD1 (6 bases). Trimming took 9 bases from V and 3 from J, leaving 14 bases between them. From germline, CDR1 is KGHDR and CDR2 SFDVKD. CDR3 length: 14 amino acids.

There are a few counts of this clonotype. This chain joins TRBV20-1 and TRBJ2-1; 12 nucleotides agree with TRBD2. This CDR3 has 19 amino acids. Germline V gives CDR1 DFQATT, CDR2 SNEGSKA (reference sequence). V lost 3 bases, J lost 7 bases, and 19 bases stayed unmatched. CDR3 sequence (DNA): TGCAGTGCTAGGGTGCGGTTCGCTAGCGGGAGGGCCTCGGGGAATGAGCAGTTCTTC. This sequence encodes CSARVRFASGRASGNEQFF.

This clonotype was seen ten or more times. This sequence joins TRBV28 and TRBJ2-5; D might be TRBD2 (5 bases). Germline assignment: CDR1 MDHEN and CDR2 SYDVKM. The CDR3 covers 15 residues. Trimming removed 3 bases from V and 4 bases from J, with 15 bases in between. This CDR3 is CASSFQTVGRETQYF. CDR3 in DNA: TGTGCCAGCAGTTTCCAAACAGTAGGGAGAGAGACCCAGTACTTC.

The sample holds a few counts of this clonotype. This chain uses TRBV6-1 with TRBJ1-5; perhaps TRBD1 as D (6 bases). The CDR3 spans 14 residues. Germline assignment: CDR1 MNHNS and CDR2 SASEGT. Trimming removed 1 base at V and 8 bases at J, with 12 bases between. The CDR3 DNA sequence: TGTGCCAGCAGTGAAGAGTGGGGGGCAGAGCCCCAGCATTTT. It encodes CASSEEWGAEPQHF.

This clonotype appeared many times. CDR3 protein: CASSRDIAPNTEAFF. The CDR3 DNA sequence: TGCGCCAGCAGCAGGGACATTGCGCCGAACACTGAAGCTTTCTTT. The chain is built from TRBV5-1 and TRBJ1-1; D possibly corresponds to TRBD1 (6 bases). The V end lost 4 bases, the J end lost 1 base, and 14 bases lay between the germline ends. The CDR3 is 15 residues long. Per germline, CDR1 SGHRS and CDR2 YFSETQ.

This clonotype came up a few times. The V call is TRBV10-3, the J call TRBJ2-5; D perhaps matches TRBD1 (8 bases). The V and J ends lost 2 bases and 0 bases respectively, with 13 bases between them. The CDR3 runs to 16 residues. CDR1 and CDR2 (germline): ENHRY, SYGVKD. The CDR3 DNA is TGTGCCATCAGTGAGGGACAGGGAGGGGACCAAGAGACCCAGTACTTC. Amino acid sequence: CAISEGQGGDQETQYF.

The chain uses TRBV4-2 and TRBJ2-1; weak D call: TRBD2 (6 bases). Per germline, CDR1 LGHNA and CDR2 YNFKEQ. Trimming cost V 4 bases and J 5 bases, with 24 bases left between them. The CDR3 is made up of 18 amino acids. The CDR3 nucleotides read TGTGCCAGCAGCCCAAGAGAAGGCGGGATCCCCCCCGACAATGAGCAGTTCTTC. Amino acid sequence: CASSPREGGIPPDNEQFF.

The CDR3: CSVSGTAIKREVGLAQYF. In nucleotides, the CDR3 is TGCAGCGTTTCCGGGACAGCCATAAAGCGGGAGGTGGGGTTGGCCCAGTACTTC. The chain employs TRBV29-1 and TRBJ2-5, with TRBD2 identical over 9 bases. CDR3 size: 18 residues. Germline CDR1 is SQVTM and CDR2 is ANQGSEA. J lost 9 bases, V lost 5 bases, and 25 bases had no gene match.

The J gene is TRBJ1-1, the V gene TRBV2; tentative D call: TRBD1 (6 bases). V gave up 6 bases and J gave up 4 bases, with 15 bases separating them. This CDR3 comprises 14 residues. Germline assignment: CDR1 SNHLY and CDR2 FYNNEI. CDR3 protein: CASRPQGAGTEAFF. The CDR3 DNA is TGTGCCAGCAGGCCACAGGGAGCGGGCACTGAAGCTTTCTTT.

This clonotype was counted at least ten times. A junction boundary mismatches the germline segment, possibly from a read error. CDR3 region: CAISDSRLIF. The CDR3 DNA reads as TGTGCCATCAGTGATTCCCGCCTTATCTTC. The chain joins TRBV10-3 to TRBJ2-5, with no clear D. The CDR3 has 10 residues. Germline V gene lookup returns CDR1 ENHRY and CDR2 SYGVKD.

This clonotype was counted only a few times. The gene calls are TRBV3-1 and TRBJ2-3; 8 bases match TRBD2. The germline gives CDR1 LGHDT, CDR2 YNNKEL (reference sequence). CDR3 size: 12 residues. V lost 3 bases, J lost 9 bases, and 2 bases stayed unmatched. CDR3 residues: CASSHGRETQYF. As DNA, the CDR3 is TGTGCCAGCAGCCACGGGAGGGAAACGCAGTATTTT.

This clonotype was seen ten or more times. J is TRBJ2-2 and V is TRBV30, with D maybe TRBD2 (5 bases). CDR1 and CDR2 (germline): GTSNPN, SVGIG (reference sequence). This CDR3 has 13 amino acids. Trimming left V 0 bases short and J 7 bases short, with 9 bases between. DNA for the CDR3: TGTGCCTGGAGTGTATACGGGAACGGGGAGCTGTTTTTT. Amino acids: CAWSVYGNGELFF. Full variable domain (remainder filled in from reference TRBV30 and TRBJ2-2): SQTIHQWPATLVQPVGSPLSLECTVEGTSNPNLYWYRQAAGRGLQLLFYSVGIGQISSEVPQNLSASRPQDRQFILSSKKLLLSDSGFYLCAWSVYGNGELFFGEGSRLTVL.

This clonotype was counted ten times or more. The chain uses TRBV10-2 and TRBJ2-2; the D is unclear. V lost 8 bases and J lost 5, with 12 bases in between. The CDR3 length is 13 residues. In germline, CDR1 is WSHSY, CDR2 SAAADI. The CDR3 DNA reads as TGCGCCAGCCGGCTAGGCTCAACCGGGGAGCTGTTTTTT. It translates to CASRLGSTGELFF.

This clonotype has more than one count but fewer than ten. V and J are TRBV20-1 and TRBJ2-3, with D uncertain. The V gene lost 7 bases and the J gene lost 0 bases, with 11 bases spanning the gap. The CDR3 consists of 13 residues. Germline assignment: CDR1 DFQATT and CDR2 SNEGSKA (reference sequence). The CDR3 region is CSVDSPSTDTQYF. CDR3 sequence (DNA): TGCAGTGTGGATTCCCCAAGCACAGATACGCAGTATTTT.

The rearrangement joins TRBV4-2 to TRBJ1-5; TRBD1 agrees at 7 bases. The V and J ends lost 3 bases and 3 bases, in that order; junction bases with no gene match: 8. This CDR3 comprises 16 residues. Germline V gives CDR1 LGHNA, CDR2 YNFKEQ. This CDR3 reads CASSHDPGQINQPQHF. For the CDR3, the DNA is TGTGCCAGCAGCCACGACCCGGGACAGATCAATCAGCCCCAGCATTTT.

V gene TRBV20-1 combines with J gene TRBJ1-6; unclear D gene. Germline CDR1 reads DFQATT; CDR2 reads SNEGSKA (reference sequence). The CDR3 length is 13 residues. Trimming pared 3 bases from V and 5 bases from J, leaving 8 bases between. This CDR3 reads CSASGENNSPLHF. DNA for the CDR3: TGCAGTGCTAGTGGCGAAAATAATTCACCCCTCCACTTT.

This clonotype occurred many times. This chain uses TRBV11-2 with TRBJ2-2; D unresolved. Trimming took off 1 base at V and 1 base at J, with 7 bases between the two ends. Germline CDR1 reads SGHAT; CDR2 reads FQNNGV. CDR3 length equals 15 residues. The CDR3 nucleotides read TGTGCCAGCAGCTTAGGTGGCGAGAACACCGGGGAGCTGTTTTTT. It translates to CASSLGGENTGELFF.

This clonotype was recorded a few times. V gene TRBV20-1 combines with J gene TRBJ1-4; D not certain. The CDR3 sequence is 16 residues long. V was clipped by 4 bases and J by 0 bases, with 15 bases between them. Germline CDR1 and CDR2: DFQATT and SNEGSKA (reference sequence). CDR3 DNA sequence: TGCAGTGCTATTCCCCCGCGGGCGGCAACTAATGAAAAACTGTTTTTT. It encodes CSAIPPRAATNEKLFF.

The genes are TRBV7-2 and TRBJ2-7, with 9 bases that match TRBD2. V was pared by 5 bases and J by 0 bases, with 5 bases of the junction left unmatched. The germline V gene encodes CDR1 SGHTA and CDR2 FQGNSA. This CDR3 is 15 amino acids long. The CDR3 DNA sequence: TGTGCCAGCAGCGGTAGCGGGAGCCTCTCCTACGAGCAGTACTTC. As protein: CASSGSGSLSYEQYF.